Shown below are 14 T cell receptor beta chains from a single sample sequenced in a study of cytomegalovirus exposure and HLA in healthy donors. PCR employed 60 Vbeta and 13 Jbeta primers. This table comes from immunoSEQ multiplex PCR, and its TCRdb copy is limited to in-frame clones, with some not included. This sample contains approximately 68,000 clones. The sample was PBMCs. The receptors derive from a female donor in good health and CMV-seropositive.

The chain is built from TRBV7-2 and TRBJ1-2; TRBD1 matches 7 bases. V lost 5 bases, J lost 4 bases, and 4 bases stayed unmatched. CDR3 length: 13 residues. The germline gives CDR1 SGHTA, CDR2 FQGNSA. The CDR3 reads CASSPRDSYGYTF. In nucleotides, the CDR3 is TGTGCCAGCAGCCCCCGGGACAGCTATGGCTACACCTTC.

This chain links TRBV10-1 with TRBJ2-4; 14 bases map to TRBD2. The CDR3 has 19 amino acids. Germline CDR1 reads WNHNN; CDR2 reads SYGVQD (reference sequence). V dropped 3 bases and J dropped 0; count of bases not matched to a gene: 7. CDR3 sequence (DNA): TGCGCCAGCAGTGACCCAGGACTAGCGGGAGGTCTAGCCAAAAACATTCAGTACTTC. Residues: CASSDPGLAGGLAKNIQYF.

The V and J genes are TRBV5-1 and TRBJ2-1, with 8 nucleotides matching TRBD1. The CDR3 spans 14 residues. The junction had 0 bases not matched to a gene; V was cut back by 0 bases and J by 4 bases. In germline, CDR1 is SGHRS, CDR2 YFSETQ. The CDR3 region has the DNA TGCGCCAGCAGCTTGGACAGGGGGTACAATGAGCAGTTCTTC. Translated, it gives CASSLDRGYNEQFF. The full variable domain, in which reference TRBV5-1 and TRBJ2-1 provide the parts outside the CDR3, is KAGVTQTPRYLIKTRGQQVTLSCSPISGHRSVSWYQQTPGQGLQFLFEYFSETQRNKGNFPGRFSGRQFSNSRSEMNVSTLELGDSALYLCASSLDRGYNEQFFGPGTRLTVL.

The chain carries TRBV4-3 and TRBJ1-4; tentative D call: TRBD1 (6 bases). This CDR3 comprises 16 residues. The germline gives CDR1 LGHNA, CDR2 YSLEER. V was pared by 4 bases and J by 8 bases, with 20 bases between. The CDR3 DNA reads TGCGCCAGCAGCCGACAGGCAAATGGACTCGGCGAAAAACTGTTTTTT. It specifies CASSRQANGLGEKLFF.

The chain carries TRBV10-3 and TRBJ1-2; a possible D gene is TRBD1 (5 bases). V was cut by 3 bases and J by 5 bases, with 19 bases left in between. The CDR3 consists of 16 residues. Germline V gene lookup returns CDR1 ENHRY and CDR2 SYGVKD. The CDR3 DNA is TGTGCCATCAGTGACTCTAGTTGGCAGGGAGGGTATGGCTACACCTTC. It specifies CAISDSSWQGGYGYTF.

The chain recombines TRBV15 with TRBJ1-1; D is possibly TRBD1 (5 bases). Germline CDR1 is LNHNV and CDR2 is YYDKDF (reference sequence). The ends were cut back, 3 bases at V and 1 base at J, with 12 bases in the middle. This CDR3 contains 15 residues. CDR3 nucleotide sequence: TGTGCCACCAGCAGTCCAGGGTCGGGGAACACTGAAGCTTTCTTT. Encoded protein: CATSSPGSGNTEAFF.

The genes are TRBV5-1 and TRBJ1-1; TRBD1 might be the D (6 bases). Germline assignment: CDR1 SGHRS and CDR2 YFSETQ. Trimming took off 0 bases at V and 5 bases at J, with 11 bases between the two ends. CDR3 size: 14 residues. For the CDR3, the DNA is TGCGCCAGCAGCTTGGAGGGGGATGGAACTGAAGCTTTCTTT. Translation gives CASSLEGDGTEAFF.

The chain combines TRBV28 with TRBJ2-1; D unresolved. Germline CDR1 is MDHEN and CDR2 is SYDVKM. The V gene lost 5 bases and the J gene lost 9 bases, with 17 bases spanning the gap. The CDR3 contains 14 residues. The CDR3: CASSPRHAPAEQFF. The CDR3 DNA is TGTGCCAGCAGTCCCCGACACGCCCCGGCTGAGCAGTTCTTC.

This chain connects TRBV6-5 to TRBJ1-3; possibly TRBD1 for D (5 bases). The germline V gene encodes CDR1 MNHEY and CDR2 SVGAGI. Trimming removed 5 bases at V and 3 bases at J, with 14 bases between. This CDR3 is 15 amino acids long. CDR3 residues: CASSAPDRFGNTIYF. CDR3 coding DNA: TGTGCCAGCAGTGCCCCCGACAGATTTGGAAACACCATATATTTT.

The CDR3 sequence: CASSFPPGTGGGTEAFF. As DNA, the CDR3 is TGTGCCAGCAGTTTTCCACCCGGGACAGGGGGAGGCACTGAAGCTTTCTTT. The genes are TRBV28 and TRBJ1-1, with 11 bases fitting TRBD1. CDR1 and CDR2 from the germline V gene are MDHEN and SYDVKM. There are 17 residues in the CDR3. Losses at the gene ends were 3 bases for V and 4 bases for J; bases not matched to a gene: 10.

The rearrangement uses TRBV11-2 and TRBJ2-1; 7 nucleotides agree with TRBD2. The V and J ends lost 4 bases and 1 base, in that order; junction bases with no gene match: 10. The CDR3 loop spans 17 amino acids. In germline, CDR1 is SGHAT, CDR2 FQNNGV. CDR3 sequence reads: CASSYLHSSGSYNEQFF. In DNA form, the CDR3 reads TGTGCCAGCAGCTATTTGCACTCTAGCGGTTCCTACAATGAGCAGTTCTTC.

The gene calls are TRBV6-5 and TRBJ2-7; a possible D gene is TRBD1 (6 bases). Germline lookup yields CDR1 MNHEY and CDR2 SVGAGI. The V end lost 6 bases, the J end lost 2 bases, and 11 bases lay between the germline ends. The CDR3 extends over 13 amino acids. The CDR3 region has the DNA TGTGCCAGCAGGAGAACAGGGACCTACGAGCAGTACTTC. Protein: CASRRTGTYEQYF.

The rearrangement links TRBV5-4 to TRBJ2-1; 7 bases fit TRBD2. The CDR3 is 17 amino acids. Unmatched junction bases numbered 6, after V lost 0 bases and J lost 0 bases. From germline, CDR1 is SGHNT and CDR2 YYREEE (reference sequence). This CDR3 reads CASSLVRGGGSYNEQFF. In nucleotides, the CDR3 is TGTGCCAGCAGCTTGGTCCGCGGGGGAGGCTCCTACAATGAGCAGTTCTTC.

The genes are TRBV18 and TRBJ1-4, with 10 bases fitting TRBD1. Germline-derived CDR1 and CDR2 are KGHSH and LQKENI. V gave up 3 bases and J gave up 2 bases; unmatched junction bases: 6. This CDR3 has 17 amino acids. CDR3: CASSPTGGASTNEKLFF. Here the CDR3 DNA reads TGTGCCAGCTCACCGACAGGGGGCGCTTCGACTAATGAAAAACTGTTTTTT.